This TCR beta chain was captured by sequencing in a study of shared clonotypes between healthy human individuals. The protocol was immunoSEQ multiplex PCR, while the TCRdb copy is restricted to in-frame clones and leaves out a portion. The sample records about 1 million clones, 65% to 75% being singletons. None of the donors, who were healthy HIV-negative adults, had recently had acute infections or vaccinations. The specimen sequenced was memory CD4+ T cells sorted from blood. The sample's subset: CD45RA-negative fraction. The clonotype was recovered from a man between 18 and 35 years old in good health.

The CDR3 loop reads CASSILLADFTDTQYF. CDR3 in DNA: TGTGCCAGTAGTATTCTCCTAGCGGACTTCACAGATACGCAGTATTTT. The rearrangement joins TRBV19 to TRBJ2-3; 7 bases match TRBD2. Germline V gene lookup returns CDR1 LNHDA and CDR2 SQIVND (reference sequence). J lost 2 bases, V lost 3 bases, and 8 bases had no gene match. The CDR3 consists of 16 residues.